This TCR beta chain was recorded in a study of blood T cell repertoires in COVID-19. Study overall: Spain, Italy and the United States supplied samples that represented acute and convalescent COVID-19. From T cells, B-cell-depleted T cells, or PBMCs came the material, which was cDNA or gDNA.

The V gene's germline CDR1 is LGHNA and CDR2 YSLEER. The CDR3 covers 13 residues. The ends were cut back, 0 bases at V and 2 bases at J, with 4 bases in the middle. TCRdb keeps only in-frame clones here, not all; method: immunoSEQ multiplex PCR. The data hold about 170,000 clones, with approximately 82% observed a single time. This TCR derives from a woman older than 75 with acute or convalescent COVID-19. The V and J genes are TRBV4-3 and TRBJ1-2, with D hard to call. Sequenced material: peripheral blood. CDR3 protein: CASSQDRNYGYTF. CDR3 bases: TGCGCCAGCAGCCAAGACAGGAACTATGGCTACACCTTC.